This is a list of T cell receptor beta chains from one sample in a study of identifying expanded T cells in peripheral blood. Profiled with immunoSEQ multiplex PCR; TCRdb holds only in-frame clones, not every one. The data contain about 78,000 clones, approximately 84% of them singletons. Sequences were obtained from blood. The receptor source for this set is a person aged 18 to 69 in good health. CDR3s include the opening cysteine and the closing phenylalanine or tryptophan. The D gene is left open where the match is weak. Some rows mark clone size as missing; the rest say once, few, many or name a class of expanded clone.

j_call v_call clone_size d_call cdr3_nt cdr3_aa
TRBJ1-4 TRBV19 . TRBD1 TGTGCCAGTACCTCCGGGACAGGTGACGAAAAACTGTTTTTT CASTSGTGDEKLFF
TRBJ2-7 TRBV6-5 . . TGTGCCAGCAGTTCTCCATCCCGACAGGTCTCCTACGAGCAGTACTTC CASSSPSRQVSYEQYF
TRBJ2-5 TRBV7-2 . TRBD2 TGTGCCAGCAGCCTTGGGACGGCCGGGAGGGAGACCCAGTACTTC CASSLGTAGRETQYF
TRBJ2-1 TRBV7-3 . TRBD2 TGTGCCAGCAGCAAGGGACTAGCTTACAATGAGCAGTTCTTC CASSKGLAYNEQFF
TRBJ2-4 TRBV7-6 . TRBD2 TGTGCCAGCAGCTTAGTGGTTAGCGGGGTCAGGGGGTACTTC CASSLVVSGVRGYF
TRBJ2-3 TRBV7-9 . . TGTGCCAGCAGCCCTCCGATGGGAAGGCAGTATTTT CASSPPMGRQYF
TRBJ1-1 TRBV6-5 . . TGTGCCAGCAGTTACGCGCAGGACACTGAAGCTTTCTTT CASSYAQDTEAFF
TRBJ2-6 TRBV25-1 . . TGTGCCAGCAGTGAATTTGAACAGGCGCTCTCTGGGGCCAACGTCCTGACTTTC CASSEFEQALSGANVLTF
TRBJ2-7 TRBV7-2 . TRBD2 TGTGCCAGCAGCCCCCAGGAGCGGGAGTTCGGCCACGAGCAGTACTTC CASSPQEREFGHEQYF
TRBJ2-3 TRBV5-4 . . TGTGCCAGCAGCCAGACGGTAGATACGCAGTATTTT CASSQTVDTQYF
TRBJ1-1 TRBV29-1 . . TGCAGCGTTGACTTGGCTACGAACACTGAAGCTTTCTTT CSVDLATNTEAFF
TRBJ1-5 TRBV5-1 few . TGCGCCAGCAGCTTGGGGGAGTCTCAGCCCCAGCATTTT CASSLGESQPQHF
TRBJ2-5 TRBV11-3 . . TGTGCCAGCAGCTTAGTGGGAGTAGAGACCCAGTACTTC CASSLVGVETQYF
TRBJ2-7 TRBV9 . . TGTGCCAGCAGCGTAGAAGGGAGCGGCTACGAGCAGTACTTC CASSVEGSGYEQYF
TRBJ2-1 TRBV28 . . TGTGCCAGCAGTTTCCTTGACACCAGGGTCGACAATGAGCAGTTCTTC CASSFLDTRVDNEQFF
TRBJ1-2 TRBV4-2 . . TGTGCCAGCAGCCAAGATTGGCCGGGTACCTATGGCTACACCTTC CASSQDWPGTYGYTF
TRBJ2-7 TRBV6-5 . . TGTGCCAGCAGTTACGCACGGACGAGCTCCTACGAGCAGTACTTC CASSYARTSSYEQYF
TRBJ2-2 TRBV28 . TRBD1 TGTGCCAGCAGTTTAGACGCAAGGACAGGTTCTGAGACCGGGGAGCTGTTTTTT CASSLDARTGSETGELFF
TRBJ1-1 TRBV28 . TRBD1 TGTGCCAGCAGGACACAGGGGAGAGCCATGAACACTGAAGCTTTCTTT CASRTQGRAMNTEAFF
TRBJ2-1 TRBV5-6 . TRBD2 TGTGCCAGCAGGTTCCGGGAGGGCTCCTACAATGAGCAGTTCTTC CASRFREGSYNEQFF
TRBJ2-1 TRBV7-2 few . TGTGCCAGCAGCTTGGGGGGTGGCCCCTACAATGAGCAGTTCTTC CASSLGGGPYNEQFF
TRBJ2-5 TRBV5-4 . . TGTGCCAGCAGCTTGATTGGCCGATCTGACGGGGGAGAGACCCAGTACTTC CASSLIGRSDGGETQYF
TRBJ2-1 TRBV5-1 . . TGCGCCAGCAGCTTGGAGGGGGATGAGCAGTTCTTC CASSLEGDEQFF
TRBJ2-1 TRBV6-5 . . TGTGCCAGCAGTAACTCTAGAGGTGAGCAGTTCTTC CASSNSRGEQFF
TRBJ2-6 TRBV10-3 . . TGTGCCATCAGTGAGTCGTCGGGGGCCAACGTCCTGACTTTC CAISESSGANVLTF